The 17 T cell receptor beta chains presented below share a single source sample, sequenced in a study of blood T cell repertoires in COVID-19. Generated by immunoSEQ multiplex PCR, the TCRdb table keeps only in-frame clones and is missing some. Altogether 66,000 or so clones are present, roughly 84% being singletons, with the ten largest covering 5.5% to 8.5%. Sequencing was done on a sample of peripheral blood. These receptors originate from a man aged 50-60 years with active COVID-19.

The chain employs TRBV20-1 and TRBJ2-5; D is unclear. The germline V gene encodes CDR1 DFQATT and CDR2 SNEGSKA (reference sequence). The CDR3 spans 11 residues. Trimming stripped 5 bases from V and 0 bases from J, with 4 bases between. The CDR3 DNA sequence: TGCAGTGCTGCGTACCAAGAGACCCAGTACTTC. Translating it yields CSAAYQETQYF.

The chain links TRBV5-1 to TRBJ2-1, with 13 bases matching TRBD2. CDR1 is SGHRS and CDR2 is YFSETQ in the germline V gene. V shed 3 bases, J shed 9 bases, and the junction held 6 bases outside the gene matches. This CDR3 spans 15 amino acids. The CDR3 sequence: CASSSGLAGASEQFF. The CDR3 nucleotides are TGCGCCAGCAGCTCTGGACTAGCGGGAGCCTCTGAGCAGTTCTTC.

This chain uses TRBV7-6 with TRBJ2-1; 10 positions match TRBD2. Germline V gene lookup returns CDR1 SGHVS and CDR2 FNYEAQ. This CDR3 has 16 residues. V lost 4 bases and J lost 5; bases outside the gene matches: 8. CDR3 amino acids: CASSSLAGAGNNEQFF. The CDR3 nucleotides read TGTGCCAGCAGCTCGCTAGCGGGAGCTGGGAACAATGAGCAGTTCTTC.

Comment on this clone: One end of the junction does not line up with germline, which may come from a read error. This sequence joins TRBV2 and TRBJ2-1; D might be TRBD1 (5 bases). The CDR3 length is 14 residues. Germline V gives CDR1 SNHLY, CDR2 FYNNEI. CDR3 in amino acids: CASSAGQLYTEQFF. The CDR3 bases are TGTGCCAGCAGTGCAGGGCAGTTGTACACTGAGCAGTTCTTC.

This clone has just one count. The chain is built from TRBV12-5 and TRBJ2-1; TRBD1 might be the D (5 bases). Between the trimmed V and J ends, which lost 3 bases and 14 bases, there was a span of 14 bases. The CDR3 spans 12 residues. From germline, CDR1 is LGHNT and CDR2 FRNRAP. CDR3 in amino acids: CASGFRIGREFF. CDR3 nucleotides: TGTGCTAGTGGTTTTAGGATCGGCAGGGAGTTCTTC. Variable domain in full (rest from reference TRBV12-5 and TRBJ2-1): DARVTQTPRHKVTEMGQEVTMRCQPILGHNTVFWYRQTMMQGLELLAYFRNRAPLDDSGMPKDRFSAEMPDATLATLKIQPSEPRDSAVYFCASGFRIGREFFGPGTRLTVL.

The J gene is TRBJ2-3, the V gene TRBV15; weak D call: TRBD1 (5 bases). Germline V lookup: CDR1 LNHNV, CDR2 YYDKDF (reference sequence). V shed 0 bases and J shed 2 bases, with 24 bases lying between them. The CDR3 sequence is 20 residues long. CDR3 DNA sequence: TGTGCCACCAGCAGAGAAGTGACCATTCAGGGCGGAACCTACACAGATACGCAGTATTTT. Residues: CATSREVTIQGGTYTDTQYF.

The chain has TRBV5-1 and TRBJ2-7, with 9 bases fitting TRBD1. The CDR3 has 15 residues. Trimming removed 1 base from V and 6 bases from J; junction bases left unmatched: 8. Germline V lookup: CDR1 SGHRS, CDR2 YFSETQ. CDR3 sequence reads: CASSLLDRGDFEQYF. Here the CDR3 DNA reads TGCGCCAGCAGCTTGCTGGACAGGGGTGATTTCGAGCAGTACTTC.

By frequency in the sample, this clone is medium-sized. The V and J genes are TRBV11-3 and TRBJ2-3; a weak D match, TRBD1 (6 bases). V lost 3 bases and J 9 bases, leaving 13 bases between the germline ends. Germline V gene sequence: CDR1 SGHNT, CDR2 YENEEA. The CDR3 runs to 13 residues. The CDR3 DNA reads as TGTGCCAGCAGCTTCGAGGGGGAGAGGACGCAGTATTTT. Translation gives CASSFEGERTQYF.

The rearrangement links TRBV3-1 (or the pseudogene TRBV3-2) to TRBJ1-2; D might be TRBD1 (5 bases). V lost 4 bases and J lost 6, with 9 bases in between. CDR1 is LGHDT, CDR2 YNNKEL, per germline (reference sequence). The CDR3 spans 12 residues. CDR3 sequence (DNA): TGTGCCAGCAGCCCGGAGGGACATGGCTACACCTTC. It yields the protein CASSPEGHGYTF.

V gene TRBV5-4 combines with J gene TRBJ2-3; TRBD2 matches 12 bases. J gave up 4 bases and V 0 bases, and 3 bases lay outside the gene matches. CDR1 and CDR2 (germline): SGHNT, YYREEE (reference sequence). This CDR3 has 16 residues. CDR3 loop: CASSLALAGGSDTQYF. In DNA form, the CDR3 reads TGTGCCAGCAGCTTGGCTCTAGCGGGGGGGTCAGATACGCAGTATTTT. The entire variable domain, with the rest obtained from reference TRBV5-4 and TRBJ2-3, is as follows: ETGVTQSPTHLIKTRGQQVTLRCSSQSGHNTVSWYQQALGQGPQFIFQYYREEENGRGNFPPRFSGLQFPNYSSELNVNALELDDSALYLCASSLALAGGSDTQYFGPGTRLTVL.

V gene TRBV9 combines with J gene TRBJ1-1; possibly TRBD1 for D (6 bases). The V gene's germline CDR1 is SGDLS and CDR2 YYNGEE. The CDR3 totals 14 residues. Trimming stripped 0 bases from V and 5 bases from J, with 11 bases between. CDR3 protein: CASSVEVGGTEAFF. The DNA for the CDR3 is TGTGCCAGCAGCGTAGAAGTAGGGGGTACTGAAGCTTTCTTT.

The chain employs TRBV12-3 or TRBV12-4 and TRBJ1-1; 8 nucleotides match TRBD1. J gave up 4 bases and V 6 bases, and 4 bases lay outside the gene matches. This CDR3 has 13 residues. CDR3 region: CASSITGGTEAFF. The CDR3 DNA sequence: TGTGCCAGCAGCATTACAGGGGGCACTGAAGCTTTCTTT.

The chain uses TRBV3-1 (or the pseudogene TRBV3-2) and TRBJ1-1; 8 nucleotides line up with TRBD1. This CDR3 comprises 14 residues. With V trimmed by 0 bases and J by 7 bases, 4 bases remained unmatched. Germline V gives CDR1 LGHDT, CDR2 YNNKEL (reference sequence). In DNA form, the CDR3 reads TGTGCCAGCAGCCAAGATGCCGGACAGGGTGAAGCTTTCTTT. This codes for CASSQDAGQGEAFF.

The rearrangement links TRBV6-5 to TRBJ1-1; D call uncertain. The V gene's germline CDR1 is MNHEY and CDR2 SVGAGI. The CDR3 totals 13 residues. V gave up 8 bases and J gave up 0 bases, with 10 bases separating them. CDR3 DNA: TGTGCCAGCTCGGAGACCATGAACACTGAAGCTTTCTTT. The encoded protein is CASSETMNTEAFF.

The CDR3 sequence: CASSVGTSGAGDTQYF. In DNA, the CDR3 is TGTGCCAGCAGCGTAGGGACTAGCGGAGCTGGAGATACGCAGTATTTT. The V call is TRBV9, the J call TRBJ2-3; 10 bases align to TRBD2. CDR3 size: 16 residues. The V segment lost 0 bases and the J segment 5 bases; nucleotides outside the gene matches: 6. CDR1 is SGDLS, CDR2 YYNGEE, per germline.

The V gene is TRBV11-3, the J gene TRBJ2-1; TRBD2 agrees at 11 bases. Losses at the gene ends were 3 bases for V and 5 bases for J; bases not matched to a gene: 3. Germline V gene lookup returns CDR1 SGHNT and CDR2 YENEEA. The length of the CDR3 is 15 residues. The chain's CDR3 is CASSFTSGGDNEQFF. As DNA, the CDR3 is TGTGCCAGCAGCTTCACTAGCGGGGGAGACAATGAGCAGTTCTTC.

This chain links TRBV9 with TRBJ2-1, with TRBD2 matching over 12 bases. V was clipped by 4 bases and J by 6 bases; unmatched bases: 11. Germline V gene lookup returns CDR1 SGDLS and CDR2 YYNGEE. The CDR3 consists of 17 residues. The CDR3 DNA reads TGTGCCAGCAGCCTCACCCCCGGACTAGCGGGGACCAATGAGCAGTTCTTC. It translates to CASSLTPGLAGTNEQFF.